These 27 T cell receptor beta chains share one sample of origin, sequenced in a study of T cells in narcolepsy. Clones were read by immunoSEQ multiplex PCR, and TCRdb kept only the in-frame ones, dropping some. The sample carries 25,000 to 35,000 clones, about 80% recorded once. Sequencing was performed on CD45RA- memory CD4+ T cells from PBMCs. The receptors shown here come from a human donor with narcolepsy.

This CDR3 reads CASSPGGARDYGYTF. The CDR3 bases are TGCGCCAGCAGCCCCGGGGGTGCCAGGGACTATGGCTACACCTTC. V is TRBV5-1 and J is TRBJ1-2; a weak D match, TRBD1 (5 bases). CDR1 and CDR2 (germline): SGHRS, YFSETQ. This CDR3 comprises 15 residues. The V and J ends lost 4 bases and 3 bases respectively, with 16 bases between them. Complete variable domain (other parts from reference TRBV5-1 and TRBJ1-2): KAGVTQTPRYLIKTRGQQVTLSCSPISGHRSVSWYQQTPGQGLQFLFEYFSETQRNKGNFPGRFSGRQFSNSRSEMNVSTLELGDSALYLCASSPGGARDYGYTFGSGTRLTVV.

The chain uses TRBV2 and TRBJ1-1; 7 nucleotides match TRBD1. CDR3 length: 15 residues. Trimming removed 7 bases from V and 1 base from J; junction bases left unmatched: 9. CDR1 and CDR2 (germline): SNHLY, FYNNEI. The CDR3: CASTRRTGWNTEAFF. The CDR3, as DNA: TGTGCCAGCACGAGACGGACAGGCTGGAACACTGAAGCTTTCTTT.

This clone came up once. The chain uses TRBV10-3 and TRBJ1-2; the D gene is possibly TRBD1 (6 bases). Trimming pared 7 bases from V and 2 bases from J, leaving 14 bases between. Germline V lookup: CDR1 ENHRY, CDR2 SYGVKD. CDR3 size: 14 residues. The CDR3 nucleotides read TGTGCCATCATGGGGACAACCTCGAACTATGGCTACACCTTC. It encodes CAIMGTTSNYGYTF.

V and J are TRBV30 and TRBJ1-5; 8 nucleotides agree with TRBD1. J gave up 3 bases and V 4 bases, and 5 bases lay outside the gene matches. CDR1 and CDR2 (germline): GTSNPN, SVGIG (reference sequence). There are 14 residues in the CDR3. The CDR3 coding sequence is TGTGCCTGGACCCCGGGACAGGTCAATCAGCCCCAGCATTTT. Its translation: CAWTPGQVNQPQHF.

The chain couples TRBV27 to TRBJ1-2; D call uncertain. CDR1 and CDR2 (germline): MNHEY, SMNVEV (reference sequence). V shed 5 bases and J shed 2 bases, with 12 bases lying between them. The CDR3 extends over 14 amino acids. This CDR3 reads CASSPDSPNYGYTF. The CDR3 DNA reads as TGTGCCAGCAGTCCGGACTCCCCAAACTATGGCTACACCTTC.

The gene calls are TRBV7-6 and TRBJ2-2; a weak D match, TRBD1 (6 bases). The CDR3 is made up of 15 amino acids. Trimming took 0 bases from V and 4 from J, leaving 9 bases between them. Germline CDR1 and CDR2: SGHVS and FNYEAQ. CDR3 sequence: CASSLATGSTGELFF. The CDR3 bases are TGTGCCAGCAGCTTAGCCACAGGGAGCACCGGGGAGCTGTTTTTT. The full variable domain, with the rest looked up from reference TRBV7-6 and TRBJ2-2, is GAGVSQSPRYKVTKRGQDVALRCDPISGHVSLYWYRQALGQGPEFLTYFNYEAQQDKSGLPNDRFSAERPEGSISTLTIQRTEQRDSAMYRCASSLATGSTGELFFGEGSRLTVL.

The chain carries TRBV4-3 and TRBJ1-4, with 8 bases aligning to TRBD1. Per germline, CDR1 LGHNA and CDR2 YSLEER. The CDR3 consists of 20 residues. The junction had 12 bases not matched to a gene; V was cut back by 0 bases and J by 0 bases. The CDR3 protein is CASSQDYGSPQGATNEKLFF. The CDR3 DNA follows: TGCGCCAGCAGCCAAGATTACGGCTCTCCACAGGGGGCAACTAATGAAAAACTGTTTTTT.

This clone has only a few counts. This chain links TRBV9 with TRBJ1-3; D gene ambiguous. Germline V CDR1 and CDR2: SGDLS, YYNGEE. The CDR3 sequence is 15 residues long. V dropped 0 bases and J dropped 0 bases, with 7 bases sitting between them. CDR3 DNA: TGTGCCAGCAGCGTAGCCGCATTCTCTGGAAACACCATATATTTT. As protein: CASSVAAFSGNTIYF. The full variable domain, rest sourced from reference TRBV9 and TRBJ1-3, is DSGVTQTPKHLITATGQRVTLRCSPRSGDLSVYWYQQSLDQGLQFLIQYYNGEERAKGNILERFSAQQFPDLHSELNLSSLELGDSALYFCASSVAAFSGNTIYFGEGSWLTVV.

The CDR3 coding sequence is TGCAGCGTCAGGACGGGAGGCGATACGCAGTATTTT. Encoded protein: CSVRTGGDTQYF. This sequence joins TRBV29-1 and TRBJ2-3; 7 bases fit TRBD2. The V segment lost 6 bases and the J segment 6 bases; nucleotides outside the gene matches: 6. Germline assignment: CDR1 SQVTM and CDR2 ANQGSEA. This CDR3 comprises 12 residues.

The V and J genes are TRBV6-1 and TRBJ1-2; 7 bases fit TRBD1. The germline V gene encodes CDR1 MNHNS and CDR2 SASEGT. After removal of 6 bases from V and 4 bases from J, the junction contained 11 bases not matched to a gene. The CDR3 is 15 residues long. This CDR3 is CASREPGGLGYGYTF. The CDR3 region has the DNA TGTGCCAGCAGGGAGCCAGGGGGTTTGGGCTATGGCTACACCTTC.

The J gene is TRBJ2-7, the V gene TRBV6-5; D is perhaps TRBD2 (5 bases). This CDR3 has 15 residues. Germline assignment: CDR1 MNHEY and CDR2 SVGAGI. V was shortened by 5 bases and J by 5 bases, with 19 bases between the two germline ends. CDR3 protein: CASSGRVPGSNEQYF. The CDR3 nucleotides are TGTGCCAGCAGTGGACGGGTCCCTGGGAGCAACGAGCAGTACTTC.

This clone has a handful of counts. The CDR3 sequence: CASSERVGRWSGNTIYF. CDR3 bases: TGTGCCAGCAGCGAACGTGTGGGTAGGTGGTCTGGAAACACCATATATTTT. The rearrangement joins TRBV13 to TRBJ1-3; D is uncertain. CDR3 length: 17 amino acids. V gave up 5 bases and J gave up 1 base, with 18 bases separating them. Per germline, CDR1 PRHDT and CDR2 FYEKMQ (reference sequence).

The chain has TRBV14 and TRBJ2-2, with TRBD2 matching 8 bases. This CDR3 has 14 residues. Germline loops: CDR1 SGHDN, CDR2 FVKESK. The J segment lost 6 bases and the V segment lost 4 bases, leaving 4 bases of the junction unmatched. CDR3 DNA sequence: TGTGCCAGCAGCCCAATGCGGGGGGCCGGGGAGCTGTTTTTT. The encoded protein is CASSPMRGAGELFF.

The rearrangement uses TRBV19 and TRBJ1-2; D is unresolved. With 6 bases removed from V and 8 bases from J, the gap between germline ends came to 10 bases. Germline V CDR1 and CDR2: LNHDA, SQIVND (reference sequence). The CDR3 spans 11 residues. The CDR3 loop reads CASSHGAGYTF. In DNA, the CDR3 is TGTGCCAGTAGCCACGGCGCGGGCTACACCTTC.

The CDR3 DNA reads as TGTGCCAGTACCCGTGGACAGGTGGATGGCTACACCTTC. Its protein product is CASTRGQVDGYTF. V and J are TRBV19 and TRBJ1-2; 7 positions agree with TRBD1. The CDR3 runs to 13 residues. The germline V gene has CDR1 LNHDA and CDR2 SQIVND (reference sequence). Trimming cost V 7 bases and J 6 bases; bases outside gene matches: 8.

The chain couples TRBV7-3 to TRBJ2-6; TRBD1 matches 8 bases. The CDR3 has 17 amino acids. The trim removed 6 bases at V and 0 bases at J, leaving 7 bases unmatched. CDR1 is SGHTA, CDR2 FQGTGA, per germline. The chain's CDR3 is CASSAGTGFSGANVLTF. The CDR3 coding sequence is TGTGCCAGCAGTGCCGGGACAGGATTCTCTGGGGCCAACGTCCTGACTTTC.

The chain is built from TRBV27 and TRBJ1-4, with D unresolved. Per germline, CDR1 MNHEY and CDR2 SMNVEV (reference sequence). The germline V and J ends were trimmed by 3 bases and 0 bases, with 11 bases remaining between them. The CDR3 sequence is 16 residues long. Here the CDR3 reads CASSFKWVATNEKLFF. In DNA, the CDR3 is TGTGCCAGCAGTTTTAAATGGGTTGCAACTAATGAAAAACTGTTTTTT.

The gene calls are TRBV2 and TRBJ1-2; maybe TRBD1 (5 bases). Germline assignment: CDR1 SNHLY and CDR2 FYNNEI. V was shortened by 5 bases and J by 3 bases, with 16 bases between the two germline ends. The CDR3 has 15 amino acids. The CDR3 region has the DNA TGTGCCAGCAGTATAGGGGAGGGTAACGACTATGGCTACACCTTC. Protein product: CASSIGEGNDYGYTF.

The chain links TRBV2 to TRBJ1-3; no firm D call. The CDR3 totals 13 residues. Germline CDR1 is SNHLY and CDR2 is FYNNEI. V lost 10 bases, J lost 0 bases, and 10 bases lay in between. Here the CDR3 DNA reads TGTGCCACCTCCCCTGGCTCTGGAAACACCATATATTTT. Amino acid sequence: CATSPGSGNTIYF.

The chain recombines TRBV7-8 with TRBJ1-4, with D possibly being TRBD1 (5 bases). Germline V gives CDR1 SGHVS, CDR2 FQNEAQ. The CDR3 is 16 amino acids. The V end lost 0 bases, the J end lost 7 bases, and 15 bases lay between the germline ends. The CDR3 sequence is CASSLALGGDSEKLFF. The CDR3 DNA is TGTGCCAGCAGCTTAGCGCTCGGGGGGGATAGTGAAAAACTGTTTTTT. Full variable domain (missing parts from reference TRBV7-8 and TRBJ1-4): GAGVSQSPRYKVAKRGQDVALRCDPISGHVSLFWYQQALGQGPEFLTYFQNEAQLDKSGLPSDRFFAERPEGSVSTLKIQRTQQEDSAVYLCASSLALGGDSEKLFFGSGTQLSVL.

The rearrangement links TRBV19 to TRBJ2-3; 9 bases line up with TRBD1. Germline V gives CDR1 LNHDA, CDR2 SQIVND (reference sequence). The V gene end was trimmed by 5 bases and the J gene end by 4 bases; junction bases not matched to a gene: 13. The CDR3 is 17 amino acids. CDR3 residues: CASSRSGTGKGADTQYF. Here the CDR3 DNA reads TGTGCCAGTAGTCGCTCGGGGACAGGGAAGGGTGCAGATACGCAGTATTTT.

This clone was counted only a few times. The CDR3 here is CASSYSITGAGTEAFF. The DNA for the CDR3 is TGTGCCAGCAGTTACTCGATCACGGGGGCAGGGACTGAAGCTTTCTTT. This sequence joins TRBV6-5 and TRBJ1-1; TRBD1 is a possible D gene (6 bases). The V and J ends lost 0 bases and 5 bases respectively, with 16 bases between them. The CDR3 length is 16 residues. CDR1 and CDR2 (germline): MNHEY, SVGAGI.

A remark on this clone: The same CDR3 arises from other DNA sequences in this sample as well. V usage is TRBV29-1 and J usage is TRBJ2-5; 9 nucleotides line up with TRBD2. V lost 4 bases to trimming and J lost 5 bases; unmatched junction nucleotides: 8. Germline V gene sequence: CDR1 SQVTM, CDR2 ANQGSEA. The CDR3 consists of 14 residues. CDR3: CSVGASGAAETQYF. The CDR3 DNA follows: TGCAGCGTTGGGGCTAGCGGGGCTGCGGAGACCCAGTACTTC.

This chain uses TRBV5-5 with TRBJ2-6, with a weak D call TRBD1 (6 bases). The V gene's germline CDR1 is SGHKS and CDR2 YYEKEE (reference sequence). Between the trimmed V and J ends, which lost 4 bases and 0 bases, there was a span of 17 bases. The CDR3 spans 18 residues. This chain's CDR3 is CASSGEGQWTSGANVLTF. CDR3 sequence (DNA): TGTGCCAGCAGCGGAGAGGGACAATGGACCTCTGGGGCCAACGTCCTGACTTTC.

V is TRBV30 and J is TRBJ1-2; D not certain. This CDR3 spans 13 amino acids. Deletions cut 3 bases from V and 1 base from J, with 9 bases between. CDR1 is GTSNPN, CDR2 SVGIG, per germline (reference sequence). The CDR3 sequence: CAWRVDGNYGYTF. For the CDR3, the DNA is TGTGCCTGGAGGGTAGATGGTAACTATGGCTACACCTTC.

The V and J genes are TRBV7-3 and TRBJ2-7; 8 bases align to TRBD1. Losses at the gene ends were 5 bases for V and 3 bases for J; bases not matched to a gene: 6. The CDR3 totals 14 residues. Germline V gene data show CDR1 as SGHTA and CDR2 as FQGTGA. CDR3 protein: CASSDGQGGYEQYF. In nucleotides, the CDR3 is TGTGCCAGCAGCGACGGACAGGGCGGCTACGAGCAGTACTTC. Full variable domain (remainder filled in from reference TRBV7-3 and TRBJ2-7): GAGVSQTPSNKVTEKGKYVELRCDPISGHTALYWYRQSLGQGPEFLIYFQGTGAADDSGLPNDRFFAVRPEGSVSTLKIQRTERGDSAVYLCASSDGQGGYEQYFGPGTRLTVT.

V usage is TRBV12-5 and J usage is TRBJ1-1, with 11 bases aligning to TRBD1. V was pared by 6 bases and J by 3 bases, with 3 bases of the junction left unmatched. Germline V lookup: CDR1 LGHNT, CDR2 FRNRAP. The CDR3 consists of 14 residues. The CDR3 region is CASGGTGGDTEAFF. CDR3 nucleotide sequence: TGTGCTAGTGGGGGGACAGGGGGTGACACTGAAGCTTTCTTT. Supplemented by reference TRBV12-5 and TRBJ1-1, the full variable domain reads DARVTQTPRHKVTEMGQEVTMRCQPILGHNTVFWYRQTMMQGLELLAYFRNRAPLDDSGMPKDRFSAEMPDATLATLKIQPSEPRDSAVYFCASGGTGGDTEAFFGQGTRLTVV.